The 8 T cell receptor delta chains reported below all come from one sample, sequenced in a study of gamma-delta chains in newborns, infants, children. With CATT, TCRdb re-called clones from the reads. The table has approximately 4,000 delta-chain clones, roughly two fifths seen once. The source material was blood, sampled at week 6. Receptors originate from a child who was a newborn, infant or young child, either healthy, febrile or measles-vaccinated (not recorded which).

About this clone: A much larger clone differs by one base, so this may be a read error. Additional DNA sequences in this sample encode the identical CDR3. CDR3 loop: CACTTMGVSSWDTRQMFF. The DNA for the CDR3 is TGTGCCTGTACTACTATGGGGGTGAGCTCTTGGGACACCCGACAGATGTTTTTC. J is TRDJ3 and V is TRDV2; a possible D gene is TRDD3 (6 bases). Trimming shortened V by 6 bases and J by 4 bases, and 21 bases separated the two germline ends. The CDR3 loop spans 18 amino acids. Germline V gives CDR1 GEAIGNYY, CDR2 EKD.

The chain uses TRDV3 and TRDJ1; 7 positions match TRDD3. The CDR3 runs 18 residues. Trimming took 1 base from V and 1 from J; bases not matched to a gene: 18. Germline CDR1 is TVYSNPD and CDR2 is GDNSRS (reference sequence). Written as DNA, the CDR3 is TGTGCCTTTACCCCGCTTAGGACTGGGGATTGTCGCACCGATAAACTCATCTTT. Translating it yields CAFTPLRTGDCRTDKLIF.

By sample share, this clone is large. The V gene is TRDV2, the J gene TRDJ1; D not resolved. The germline V gene encodes CDR1 GEAIGNYY and CDR2 EKD. Trimming stripped 0 bases from V and 1 base from J, with 5 bases between. The CDR3 covers 13 residues. CDR3 residues: CACDTASTDKLIF. For the CDR3, the DNA is TGTGCCTGTGACACCGCCTCCACCGATAAACTCATCTTT.

The rearrangement joins TRDV1 to TRDJ1, with 11 bases matching TRDD3. The CDR3 length is 28 residues. V was clipped by 0 bases and J by 5 bases; unmatched bases: 41. Looked up from germline, CDR1 is TSWWSYY and CDR2 is QGS. CDR3 protein: CALGELTDGELLRTLGGLGDTRADKLIF. CDR3 DNA: TGTGCTCTTGGGGAACTTACGGACGGAGAACTCCTACGTACCCTCGGTGGGCTGGGGGATACTAGAGCTGATAAACTCATCTTT.

This clone was counted between two and nine times. Different DNA sequences within this sample yield the same CDR3. The chain's CDR3 is CALGEGTLTGGSWDTRQMFF. For the CDR3, the DNA is TGTGCTCTTGGGGAAGGTACCCTTACTGGGGGATCCTGGGACACCCGACAGATGTTTTTC. The V and J genes are TRDV1 and TRDJ3; 9 nucleotides align to TRDD3. V was pared by 2 bases and J by 1 base, with 9 bases of the junction left unmatched. This CDR3 is 20 amino acids long. The V gene's germline CDR1 is TSWWSYY and CDR2 QGS.

This chain connects TRDV2 to TRDJ1, with 12 bases that match TRDD3. Germline V lookup: CDR1 GEAIGNYY, CDR2 EKD. Trimming removed 7 bases from V and 0 bases from J; junction bases left unmatched: 14. The CDR3 sequence is 18 residues long. This CDR3 is CACRGLGDTVWYTDKLIF. The DNA for the CDR3 is TGTGCCTGCCGGGGGCTGGGGGATACGGTGTGGTACACCGATAAACTCATCTTT.

This clone is medium-sized in the sample. This rearrangement joins TRAV29/DV5 to TRDJ1; D is undetermined. V was shortened by 1 base and J by 2 bases, with 12 bases between the two germline ends. This CDR3 has 14 amino acids. The germline V gene has CDR1 NSMFDY and CDR2 ISSIKDK. The chain's CDR3 is CAASLSLATDKLIF. The CDR3 bases are TGTGCAGCAAGCTTAAGCTTGGCGACCGATAAACTCATCTTT. Filled out from reference TRAV29/DV5 and TRDJ1, the complete variable domain reads DQQVKQNSPSLSVQEGRISILNCDYTNSMFDYFLWYKKYPAEGPTFLISISSIKDKNEDGRFTVFLNKSAKHLSLHIVPSQPGDSAVYFCAASLSLATDKLIFGKGTRVTVEP.

This clone was detected a few times. The chain carries TRDV1 and TRDJ1; 12 bases line up with TRDD3. The V segment lost 0 bases and the J segment 12 bases; nucleotides outside the gene matches: 23. Germline V lookup: CDR1 TSWWSYY, CDR2 QGS. The CDR3 covers 20 residues. In DNA, the CDR3 is TGTGCTCTTGGGGAACTGCTTATCCCTTCCGTACTGGGGGATACCGGGGCGGTCATCTTT. This sequence encodes CALGELLIPSVLGDTGAVIF.